This T cell receptor (beta chain) was sequenced in a study of T cell repertoires in cytomegalovirus infection. Overall study context: Recently identified HLA-C-restricted CMV epitopes were used, and well-studied HLA-B-restricted CMV epitopes were used as well. CMV infection plus the matching HLA type was flagged by public TCR beta signatures.

Germline values: CDR1 MNHNS, CDR2 SASEGT. CDR3 length: 15 residues. The V and J ends lost 6 bases and 6 bases, in that order; junction bases with no gene match: 8. Details on this clonotype: The target antigen is unknown.

TCRdb reprocessed the reads via MiXCR and lists one record per CDR3 protein. Altogether hundreds of thousands of distinct CDR3 sequences are present, almost 30% being singletons, with the ten largest covering about 20%. The sequence was collected from a human donor in good health (CMV status not recorded). Some clones in this sample may be carry-over from other donors' samples. The V call is TRBV6-1, the J call TRBJ1-6; the match to TRBD1 covers 7 bases. The sequenced sample was cultured PBMCs, obtained from culture after CMV antigen stimulation. The CDR3 reads CASRAGTVINSPLHF. The CDR3 DNA is TGTGCCAGCAGAGCTGGGACAGTGATTAATTCACCCCTCCACTTT.